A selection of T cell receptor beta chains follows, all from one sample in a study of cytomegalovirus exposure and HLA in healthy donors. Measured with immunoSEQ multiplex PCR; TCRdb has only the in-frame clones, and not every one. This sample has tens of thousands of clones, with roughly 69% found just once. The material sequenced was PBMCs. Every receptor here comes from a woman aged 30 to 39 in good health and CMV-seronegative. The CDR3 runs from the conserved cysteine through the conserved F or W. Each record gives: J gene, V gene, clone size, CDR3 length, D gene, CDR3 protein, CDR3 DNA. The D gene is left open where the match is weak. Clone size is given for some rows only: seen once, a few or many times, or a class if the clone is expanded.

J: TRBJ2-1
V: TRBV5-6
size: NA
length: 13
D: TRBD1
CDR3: CASQGTGGNEQFF
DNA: TGTGCCAGCCAAGGGACAGGGGGCAATGAGCAGTTCTTC

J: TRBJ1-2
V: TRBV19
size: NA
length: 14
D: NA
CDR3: CASNLKAGSYGYTF
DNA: TGTGCCAGTAACTTAAAAGCCGGGTCATACGGCTACACCTTC

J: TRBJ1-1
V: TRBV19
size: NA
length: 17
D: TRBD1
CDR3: CASSIGSPSGTGWFAFF
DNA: TGTGCCAGTAGTATAGGCTCTCCTTCGGGGACAGGGTGGTTCGCTTTCTTT

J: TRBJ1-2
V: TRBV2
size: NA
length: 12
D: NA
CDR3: CASSLGGGGYTF
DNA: TGTGCCAGCAGCCTGGGAGGCGGGGGCTACACCTTC

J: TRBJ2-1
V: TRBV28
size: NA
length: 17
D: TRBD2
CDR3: CASSHRIGLDLYNEQFF
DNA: TGTGCCAGCAGTCACCGGATAGGACTAGACCTATACAATGAGCAGTTCTTC

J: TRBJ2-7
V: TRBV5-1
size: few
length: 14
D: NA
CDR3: CASSSQTGSYEQYF
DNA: TGCGCCAGCAGCTCGCAGACTGGCTCCTACGAGCAGTACTTC

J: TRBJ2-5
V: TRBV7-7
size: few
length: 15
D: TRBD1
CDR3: CASSLSWTGKETQYF
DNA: TGTGCCAGCAGCTTGTCTTGGACAGGGAAAGAGACCCAGTACTTC

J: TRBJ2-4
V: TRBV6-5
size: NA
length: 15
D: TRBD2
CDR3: CASWGGLGTKNIQYF
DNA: TGTGCCAGCTGGGGGGGGTTAGGGACCAAAAACATTCAGTACTTC

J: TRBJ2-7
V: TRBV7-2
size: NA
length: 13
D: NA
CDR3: CASSSQPSYEQYF
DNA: TGTGCCAGCAGCTCACAACCCTCCTACGAGCAGTACTTC

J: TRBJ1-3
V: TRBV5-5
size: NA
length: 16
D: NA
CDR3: CASSLDASSSGNTIYF
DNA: TGTGCCAGCAGCTTGGACGCATCCAGCTCTGGAAACACCATATATTTT

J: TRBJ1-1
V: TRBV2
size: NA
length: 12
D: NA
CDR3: CASRRRGPEAFF
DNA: TGTGCCAGCAGAAGGAGGGGACCGGAAGCTTTCTTT

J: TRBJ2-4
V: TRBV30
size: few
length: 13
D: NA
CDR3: CAWSVQGTNIQYF
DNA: TGTGCCTGGAGTGTCCAGGGCACAAACATTCAGTACTTC

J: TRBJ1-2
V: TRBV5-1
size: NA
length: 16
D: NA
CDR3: CASSVQDSSGGYGYTF
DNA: TGCGCCAGCAGCGTACAGGACAGTTCCGGAGGCTATGGCTACACCTTC

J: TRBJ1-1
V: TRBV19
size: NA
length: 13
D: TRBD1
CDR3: CASRGQGVTEAFF
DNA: TGTGCCAGTAGGGGACAGGGGGTAACTGAAGCTTTCTTT

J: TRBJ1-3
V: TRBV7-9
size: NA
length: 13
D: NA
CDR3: CASRRGSGNTIYF
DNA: TGTGCCAGCAGACGGGGCTCTGGAAACACCATATATTTT

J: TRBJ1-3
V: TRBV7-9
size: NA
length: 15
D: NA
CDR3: CASSLTGIDGNTIYF
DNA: TGTGCCAGCAGCTTAACCGGGATCGATGGAAACACCATATATTTT

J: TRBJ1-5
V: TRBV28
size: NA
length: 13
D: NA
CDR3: CAAGQRSNQPQHF
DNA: TGTGCCGCCGGACAGAGAAGCAATCAGCCCCAGCATTTT

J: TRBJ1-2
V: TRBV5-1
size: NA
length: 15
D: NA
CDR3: CASSLWAGANYGYTF
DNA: TGCGCCAGCAGCTTGTGGGCTGGGGCCAACTATGGCTACACCTTC

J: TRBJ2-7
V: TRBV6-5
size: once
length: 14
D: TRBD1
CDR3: CASSYRDRGYEQYF
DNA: TGTGCCAGCAGTTACAGGGACAGGGGCTACGAGCAGTACTTC

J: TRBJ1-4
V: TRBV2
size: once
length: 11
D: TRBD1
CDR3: CASRGQGRLFF
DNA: TGTGCCAGCAGGGGACAGGGCAGACTGTTTTTT

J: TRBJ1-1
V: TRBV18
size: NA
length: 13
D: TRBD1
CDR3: CASSQGANTEAFF
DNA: TGTGCCAGCTCACAGGGGGCGAACACTGAAGCTTTCTTT

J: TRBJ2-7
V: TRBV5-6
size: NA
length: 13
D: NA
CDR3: CASSRPLLREQYF
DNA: TGTGCCAGCAGCCGCCCACTTTTACGCGAGCAGTACTTC